This T cell receptor beta chain was identified during a study of blood T cells in healthy people across ages. A second PCR, run for roughly 7 to 12 cycles, used a sample-barcoded 5' primer plus a J-beta primer mix. TCRdb reprocessed the 5' RACE reads with MiXCR, giving one entry per CDR3 protein. The sample contains about 1,400,000 distinct CDR3 sequences, around 39% of which appear only once. With respect to this clonotype: A junction boundary mismatches the germline segment, possibly from a read error.

The TCR was taken from a woman aged 18-35 years in good health. What was sequenced was blood.

The CDR3 loop reads CAGSYSGSTDTQYF. For the CDR3, the DNA is TGTGCCGGCAGTTACAGCGGGAGCACAGATACGCAGTATTTT. This chain links TRBV3-1 with TRBJ2-3, with D tentatively TRBD2 (6 bases). Germline V gene sequence: CDR1 LGHDT, CDR2 YNNKEL (reference sequence). The CDR3 length is 14 residues.